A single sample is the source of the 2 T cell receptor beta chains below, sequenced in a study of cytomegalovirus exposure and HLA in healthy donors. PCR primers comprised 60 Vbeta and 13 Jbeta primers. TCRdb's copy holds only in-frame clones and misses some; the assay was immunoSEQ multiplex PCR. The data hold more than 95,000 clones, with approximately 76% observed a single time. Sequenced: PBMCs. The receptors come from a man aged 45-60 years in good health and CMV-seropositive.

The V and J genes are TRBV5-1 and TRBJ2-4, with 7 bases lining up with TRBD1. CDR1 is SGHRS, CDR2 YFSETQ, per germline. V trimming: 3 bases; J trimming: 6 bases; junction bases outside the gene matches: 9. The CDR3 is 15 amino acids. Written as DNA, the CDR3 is TGCGCCAGCAGCTCCTGGACAGGATTTGGAAACATTCAGTACTTC. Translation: CASSSWTGFGNIQYF.

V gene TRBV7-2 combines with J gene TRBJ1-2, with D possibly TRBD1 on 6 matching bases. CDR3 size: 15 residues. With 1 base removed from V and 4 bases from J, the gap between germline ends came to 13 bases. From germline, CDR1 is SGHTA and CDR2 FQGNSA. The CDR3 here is CASSLVGTSRYGYTF. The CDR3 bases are TGTGCCAGCAGCTTAGTGGGGACATCTCGCTATGGCTACACCTTC.